These T cell receptor beta chains were read from a single sample in a study of T cell responses to AZD1222 COVID-19 vaccine. Assay: immunoSEQ multiplex PCR; the TCRdb copy retains only in-frame clones and omits some. The data show 100,000 to 150,000 clones, 85% to 90% seen once. Sequencing used peripheral blood, obtained on day 0 of MenACWY control vaccination. Receptors originate from an adult in good health. The CDR3 runs from the conserved cysteine through the conserved F or W. The D gene is left open where the match is weak. Size values are once, few and many counts, or a class for expanded clones, and some rows have none.

>TRBJ1-2|NA|TRBV19|few
CASRSRERDGYTF
TGTGCCAGTAGATCTAGGGAGAGGGATGGCTACACCTTC
>TRBJ2-5|TRBD1|TRBV5-6|once
CASSLSVDRAIGKETQYF
TGTGCCAGCAGCTTGAGCGTTGACAGGGCTATCGGGAAAGAGACCCAGTACTTC
>TRBJ2-3|NA|TRBV30|few
CAWSLGGVDTDTQYF
TGTGCCTGGAGTCTCGGAGGGGTGGACACAGATACGCAGTATTTT
>TRBJ2-5|NA|TRBV19|NA
CASNAGPGFQETQYF
TGTGCCAGTAACGCGGGGCCCGGCTTCCAAGAGACCCAGTACTTC
>TRBJ2-3|TRBD2|TRBV3-1/TRBV3-2|NA
CASSPRPAGADTQYF
TGTGCCAGCAGCCCTAGGCCAGCGGGAGCAGATACGCAGTATTTT
>TRBJ1-2|NA|TRBV27|few
CASSLYYGQLYVGYTF
TGTGCCAGCAGTTTATATTACGGACAGTTATATGTTGGCTACACCTTC
>TRBJ2-3|NA|TRBV29-1|NA
CSAGDSNTDTQYF
TGCAGCGCTGGAGACAGTAACACAGATACGCAGTATTTT
>TRBJ2-7|NA|TRBV29-1|NA
CSVAGSYEQYF
TGCAGCGTGGCAGGGAGTTACGAGCAGTACTTC
>TRBJ1-1|TRBD1|TRBV19|once
CASSIGRQGDTEAFF
TGTGCCAGTAGTATAGGCCGGCAGGGGGACACTGAAGCTTTCTTT
>TRBJ1-5|TRBD1|TRBV6-6|NA
CASSYGTGVSQPQHF
TGTGCCAGCAGTTACGGGACAGGCGTGAGTCAGCCCCAGCATTTT
>TRBJ2-1|TRBD1|TRBV2|NA
CASSAPTGTVNYNEQFF
TGTGCCAGCAGTGCCCCCACCGGGACAGTCAACTACAATGAGCAGTTCTTC
>TRBJ2-7|NA|TRBV5-1|NA
CASSASVEKTYEQYF
TGCGCCAGCAGCGCATCAGTAGAAAAGACCTACGAGCAGTACTTC
>TRBJ2-4|NA|TRBV6-6|NA
CASSPTPGGGRDIQYF
TGTGCCAGCAGTCCAACCCCAGGGGGCGGGAGGGACATTCAGTACTTC
>TRBJ2-1|TRBD1|TRBV6-4|once
CASSEGTGDGRNEQFF
TGTGCCAGCAGTGAGGGGACAGGGGATGGTCGGAATGAGCAGTTCTTC
>TRBJ2-5|NA|TRBV27|NA
CASSLYPQGGETQYF
TGTGCCAGCAGTTTATACCCACAGGGTGGGGAGACCCAGTACTTC
>TRBJ1-5|NA|TRBV5-6|NA
CASSLTTGRNQPQHF
TGTGCCAGCAGCTTAACCACAGGGCGCAATCAGCCCCAGCATTTT
>TRBJ2-7|NA|TRBV11-3|NA
CASSLPDYEQYF
TGTGCCAGCAGCTTACCAGACTACGAGCAGTACTTC
>TRBJ1-1|NA|TRBV5-6|NA
CASSSSSPRPLGAFF
TGTGCCAGCAGCTCCAGTTCTCCACGGCCCCTAGGAGCTTTCTTT
>TRBJ1-1|NA|TRBV7-9|few
CASTPVAGNTEAFF
TGTGCCAGCACCCCGGTGGCTGGGAACACTGAAGCTTTCTTT
>TRBJ2-7|NA|TRBV27|few
CASSITRQARTYEQYF
TGTGCCAGCAGCATTACACGACAGGCCCGGACCTACGAGCAGTACTTC
>TRBJ1-6|NA|TRBV7-8|NA
CASSLVEKQRPLHF
TGTGCCAGCAGCTTAGTGGAAAAGCAGAGACCCCTCCACTTT
>TRBJ1-2|NA|TRBV3-1/TRBV3-2|NA
CASSQVDYGYTF
TGTGCCAGCAGCCAAGTGGACTATGGCTACACCTTC
>TRBJ2-5|NA|TRBV7-2|NA
CASSRSRGVQETQYF
TGTGCCAGCAGCAGAAGCCGCGGCGTCCAAGAGACCCAGTACTTC
>TRBJ1-1|NA|TRBV3-1/TRBV3-2|NA
CASSQVDRNTEAFF
TGTGCCAGCAGCCAAGTAGATAGGAACACTGAAGCTTTCTTT
>TRBJ2-1|NA|TRBV27|NA
CASSFSGRTQGNYNEQFF
TGTGCCAGCAGTTTCAGTGGTCGAACCCAGGGGAACTACAATGAGCAGTTCTTC
>TRBJ2-3|TRBD2|TRBV10-3|few
CAISEYGGRAGDTQYF
TGTGCCATCAGTGAGTACGGCGGGAGGGCCGGAGATACGCAGTATTTT
>TRBJ2-7|NA|TRBV7-8|NA
CASRRGFSSYEQYF
TGTGCCAGCAGACGGGGCTTTAGCTCCTACGAGCAGTACTTC
>TRBJ2-3|NA|TRBV30|NA
CAWTTDSYGTDTQYF
TGTGCCTGGACCACTGACTCGTATGGCACAGATACGCAGTATTTT
>TRBJ1-2|TRBD1|TRBV27|once
CASTKREGQGNGYTF
TGTGCCAGCACCAAAAGGGAGGGACAGGGGAATGGCTACACCTTC
>TRBJ1-3|NA|TRBV7-2|NA
CASSPGGRIGNTIYF
TGTGCCAGCAGCCCCGGGGGGCGCATTGGAAACACCATATATTTT
>TRBJ2-1|TRBD2|TRBV6-4|NA
CASSKLAGVNQFF
TGTGCCAGCAGCAAACTAGCGGGAGTTAATCAGTTCTTC
>TRBJ2-4|TRBD1|TRBV4-2|NA
CASSPTGDATKNIQYF
TGTGCCAGCAGCCCGACAGGGGATGCGACCAAAAACATTCAGTACTTC
>TRBJ1-2|NA|TRBV6-5|NA
CATAKDGGFGYGYTF
TGTGCCACAGCGAAGGATGGGGGGTTTGGGTATGGCTACACCTTC
>TRBJ1-1|TRBD1|TRBV3-1/TRBV3-2|NA
CASSPRTGGNTEAFF
TGTGCCAGCAGCCCACGGACAGGAGGGAACACTGAAGCTTTCTTT
>TRBJ2-7|NA|TRBV11-3|NA
CASSLAWGDEQYF
TGTGCCAGCAGCTTAGCTTGGGGCGACGAGCAGTACTTC
>TRBJ2-1|NA|TRBV4-1|NA
CASSQGLTLAEQFF
TGCGCCAGCAGCCAAGGTCTTACCTTGGCGGAGCAGTTCTTC
>TRBJ2-7|NA|TRBV5-5|NA
CASSLEASPYEQYF
TGTGCCAGCAGCTTGGAGGCTAGCCCATACGAGCAGTACTTC